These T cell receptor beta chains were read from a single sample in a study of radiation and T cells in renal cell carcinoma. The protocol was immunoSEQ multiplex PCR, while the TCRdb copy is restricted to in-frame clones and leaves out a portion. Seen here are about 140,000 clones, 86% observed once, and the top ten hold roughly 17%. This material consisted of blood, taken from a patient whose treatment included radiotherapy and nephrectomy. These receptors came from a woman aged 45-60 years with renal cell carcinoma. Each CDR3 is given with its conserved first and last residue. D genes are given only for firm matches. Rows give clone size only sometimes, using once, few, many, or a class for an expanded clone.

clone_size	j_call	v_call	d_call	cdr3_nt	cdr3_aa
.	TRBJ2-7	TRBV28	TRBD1	TGTGCCAGCAGTCAGACAGGGCCCGAGCAGTACTTC	CASSQTGPEQYF
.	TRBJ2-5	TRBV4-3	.	TGCGCCAGCAGCCAAGAGGCGGCAAACCAAGAGACCCAGTACTTC	CASSQEAANQETQYF
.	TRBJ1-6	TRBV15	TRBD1	TGTGCCACCAGCAGAGGGAACACAGGGGCTGGCTCACCCCTCCACTTT	CATSRGNTGAGSPLHF
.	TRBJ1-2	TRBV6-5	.	TGTGCCAGCACCCAAGTTAATTCAGGGACCTATGGCTACACCTTC	CASTQVNSGTYGYTF
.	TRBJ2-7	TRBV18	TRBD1	TGTGCCAGCTCACCCTTGGGACAGGCCTACGAGCAGTACTTC	CASSPLGQAYEQYF
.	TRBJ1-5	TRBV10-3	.	TGTGCCATCAGTGAAAGTAGGGGCAATCAGCCCCAGCATTTT	CAISESRGNQPQHF
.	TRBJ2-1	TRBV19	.	TGTGCCAGTTCAGGGCTGGGCAATGAGCAGTTCTTC	CASSGLGNEQFF
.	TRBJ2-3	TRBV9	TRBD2	TGTGCCAGCAGCATATCAGCAGCGGGGATCACAGATACGCAGTATTTT	CASSISAAGITDTQYF
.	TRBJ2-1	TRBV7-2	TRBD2	TGTGCCAGCAGCCCACTAAGGACTAGCGGCAGTCTTGAGCAGTTCTTC	CASSPLRTSGSLEQFF
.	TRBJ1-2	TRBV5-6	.	TGTGCCAGCAGCTTGGAAACGGTTTACTATGGCTACACCTTC	CASSLETVYYGYTF
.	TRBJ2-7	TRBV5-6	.	TGTGCCAGCAGATCAACCGGGTCGGAGGTCCACGAGCAGTACTTC	CASRSTGSEVHEQYF
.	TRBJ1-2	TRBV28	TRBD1	TGTGCCAGCAGTTCGGGACAGGGGCGGTCGAGCTACACCTTC	CASSSGQGRSSYTF
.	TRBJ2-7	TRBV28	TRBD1	TGTGCCAGCAGTTTGCCCGATGGACAGGAAAACTTC	CASSLPDGQENF
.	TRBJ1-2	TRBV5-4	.	TGTGCCAGCAGCTCGACAGCCCTCTATGGCTACACCTTC	CASSSTALYGYTF
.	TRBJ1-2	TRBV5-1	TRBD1	TGCGCCAGCAGGAAGGGACAGGGTGATGGCTACACCTTC	CASRKGQGDGYTF
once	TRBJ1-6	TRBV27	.	TGTGCCAGCAGCTTCGGGGCCAATTCACCCCTCCACTTT	CASSFGANSPLHF
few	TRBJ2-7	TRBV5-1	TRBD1	TGCGCCAGCAGCTCTACAGGGGCCTACGAGCAGTACTTC	CASSSTGAYEQYF
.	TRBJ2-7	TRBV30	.	TGTGCCTGGAGCGACGGGGGTATCTCACCCGAGCAGTACTTC	CAWSDGGISPEQYF
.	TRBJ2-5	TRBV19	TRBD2	TGTGCCAGTAGTGGGTCCGGGGGGGAGACCCAGTACTTC	CASSGSGGETQYF
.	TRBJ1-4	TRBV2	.	TGTGCCAGCAGTCTAATACACCCACTGTTTTTT	CASSLIHPLFF
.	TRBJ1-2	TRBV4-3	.	TGCGCCAGCAGCCCCGGTCAGTTCGACACCTTC	CASSPGQFDTF
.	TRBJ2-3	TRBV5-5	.	TGTGCCAGCACCTCTAGGACAGATACGCAGTATTTT	CASTSRTDTQYF
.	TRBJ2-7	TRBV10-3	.	TGTGCCATCAGTGAGAGGACACAGACCTACGAGCAGTACTTC	CAISERTQTYEQYF
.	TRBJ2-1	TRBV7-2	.	TGTGCCAGCAGCTTAAGCCGGGGCGAATACAATGAGCAGTTCTTC	CASSLSRGEYNEQFF
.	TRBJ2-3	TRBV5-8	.	TGTGCCAGCAGCTTGGTTCGCGGGTTTATCGATACGCAGTATTTT	CASSLVRGFIDTQYF
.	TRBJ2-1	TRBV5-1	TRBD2	TGCGCCAGCAGCTTGGCGGCGGGAGGGCCGGGCAATGAGCAGTTCTTC	CASSLAAGGPGNEQFF
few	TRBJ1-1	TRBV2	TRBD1	TGTGCCAGCAGTGAACGGGACAGGCCGGCCATGAACACTGAAGCTTTCTTT	CASSERDRPAMNTEAFF
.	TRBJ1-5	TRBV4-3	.	TGCGCCAGCAGCCAAGAGCGGGCAGGGTACAATCAGCCCCAGCATTTT	CASSQERAGYNQPQHF